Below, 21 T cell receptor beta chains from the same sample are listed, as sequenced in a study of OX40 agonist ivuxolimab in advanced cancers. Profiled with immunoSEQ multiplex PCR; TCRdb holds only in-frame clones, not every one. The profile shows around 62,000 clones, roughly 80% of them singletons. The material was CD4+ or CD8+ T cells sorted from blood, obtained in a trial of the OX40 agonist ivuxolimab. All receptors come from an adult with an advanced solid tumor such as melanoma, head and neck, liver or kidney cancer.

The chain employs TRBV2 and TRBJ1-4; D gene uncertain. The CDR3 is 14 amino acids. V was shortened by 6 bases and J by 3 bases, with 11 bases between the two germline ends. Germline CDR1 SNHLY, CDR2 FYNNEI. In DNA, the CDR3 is TGTGCCAGCAGAACCCAGCGAGCTAATGAAAAACTGTTTTTT. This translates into CASRTQRANEKLFF.

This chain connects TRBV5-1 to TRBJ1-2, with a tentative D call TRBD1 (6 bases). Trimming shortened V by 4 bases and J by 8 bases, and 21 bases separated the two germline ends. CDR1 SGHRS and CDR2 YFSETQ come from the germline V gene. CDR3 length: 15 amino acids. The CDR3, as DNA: TGCGCCAGCAGCCCGGGGGGGGGCGCGGTGTTGGGCTACACCTTC. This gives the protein CASSPGGGAVLGYTF.

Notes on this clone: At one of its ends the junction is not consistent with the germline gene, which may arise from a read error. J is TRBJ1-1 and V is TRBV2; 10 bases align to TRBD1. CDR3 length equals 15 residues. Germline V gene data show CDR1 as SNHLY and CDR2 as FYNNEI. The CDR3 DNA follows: TGTGCCAGCAGGGAAGACAGGGGGCCCTACACTGAAGCTTTCTTT. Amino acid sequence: CASREDRGPYTEAFF.

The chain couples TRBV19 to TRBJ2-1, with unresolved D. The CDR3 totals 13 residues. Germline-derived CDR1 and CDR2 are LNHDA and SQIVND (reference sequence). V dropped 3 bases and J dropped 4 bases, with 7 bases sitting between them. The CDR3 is CASSITTYNEQFF. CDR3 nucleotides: TGTGCCAGTAGTATCACAACTTACAATGAGCAGTTCTTC.

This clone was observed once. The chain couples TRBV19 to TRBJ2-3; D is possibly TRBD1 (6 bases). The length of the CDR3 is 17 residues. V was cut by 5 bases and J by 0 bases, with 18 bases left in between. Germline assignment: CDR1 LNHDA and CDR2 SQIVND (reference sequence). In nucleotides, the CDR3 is TGTGCCAGTAGTTCCCTCAGGGGTCTCACTAGCACAGATACGCAGTATTTT. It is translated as CASSSLRGLTSTDTQYF.

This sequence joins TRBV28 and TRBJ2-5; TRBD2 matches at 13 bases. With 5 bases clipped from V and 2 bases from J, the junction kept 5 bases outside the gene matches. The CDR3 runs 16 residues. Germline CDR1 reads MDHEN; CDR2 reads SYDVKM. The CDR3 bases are TGTGCCAGCAGTCACGGACTAGCGGGGGCACAAGAGACCCAGTACTTC. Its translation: CASSHGLAGAQETQYF.

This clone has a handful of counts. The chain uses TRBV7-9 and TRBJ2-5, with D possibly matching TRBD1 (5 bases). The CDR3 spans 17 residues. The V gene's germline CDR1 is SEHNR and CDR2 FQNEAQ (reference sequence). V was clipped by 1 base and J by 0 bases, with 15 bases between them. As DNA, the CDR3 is TGTGCCAGCAGCTTAGGTCTCCAGGGCCGTTACCAAGAGACCCAGTACTTC. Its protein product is CASSLGLQGRYQETQYF.

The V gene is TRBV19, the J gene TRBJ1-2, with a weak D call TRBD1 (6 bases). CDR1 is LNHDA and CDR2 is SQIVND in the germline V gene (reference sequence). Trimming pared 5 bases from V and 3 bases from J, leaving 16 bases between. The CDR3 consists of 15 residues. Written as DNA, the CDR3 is TGTGCCAGTAGTTCAACAGGGAGGGGAGACTATGGCTACACCTTC. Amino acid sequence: CASSSTGRGDYGYTF.

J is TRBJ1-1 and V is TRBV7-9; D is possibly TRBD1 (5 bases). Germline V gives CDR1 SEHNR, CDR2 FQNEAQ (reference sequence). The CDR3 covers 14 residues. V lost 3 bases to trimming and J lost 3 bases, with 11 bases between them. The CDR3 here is CASSFRGGDTEAFF. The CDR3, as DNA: TGTGCCAGCAGCTTTAGGGGAGGGGACACTGAAGCTTTCTTT.

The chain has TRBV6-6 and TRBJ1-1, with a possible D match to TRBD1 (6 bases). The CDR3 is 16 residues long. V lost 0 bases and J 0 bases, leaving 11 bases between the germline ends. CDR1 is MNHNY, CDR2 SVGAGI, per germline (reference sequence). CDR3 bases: TGTGCCAGCAGTTACTCGGGGGGCCGGATGAACACTGAAGCTTTCTTT. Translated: CASSYSGGRMNTEAFF.

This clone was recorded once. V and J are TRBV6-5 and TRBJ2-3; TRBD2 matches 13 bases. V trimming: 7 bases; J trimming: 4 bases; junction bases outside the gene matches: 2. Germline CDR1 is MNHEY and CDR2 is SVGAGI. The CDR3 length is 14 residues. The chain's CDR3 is CASMTSGGSDTQYF. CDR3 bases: TGTGCCAGCATGACTAGCGGGGGGTCAGATACGCAGTATTTT.

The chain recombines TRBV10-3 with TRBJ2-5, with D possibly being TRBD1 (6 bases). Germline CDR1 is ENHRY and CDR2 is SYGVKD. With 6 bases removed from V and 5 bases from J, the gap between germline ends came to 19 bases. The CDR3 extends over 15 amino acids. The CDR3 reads CAIRRDTQTGETQYF. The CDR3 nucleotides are TGTGCCATCAGACGGGACACCCAAACAGGGGAGACCCAGTACTTC.

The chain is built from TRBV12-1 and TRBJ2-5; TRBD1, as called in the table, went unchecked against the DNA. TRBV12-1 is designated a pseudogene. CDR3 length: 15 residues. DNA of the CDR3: TGTGCCAGCAGCTTCAAGACAGGGGGTAAAGAGACCCAGTACTTC. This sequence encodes CASSFKTGGKETQYF.

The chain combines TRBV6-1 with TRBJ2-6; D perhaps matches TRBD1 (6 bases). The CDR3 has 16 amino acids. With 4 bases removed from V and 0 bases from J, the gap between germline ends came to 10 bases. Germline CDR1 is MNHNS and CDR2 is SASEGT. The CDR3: CASSAQGLSGANVLTF. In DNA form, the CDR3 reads TGTGCCAGCAGTGCACAGGGCCTCTCTGGGGCCAACGTCCTGACTTTC.

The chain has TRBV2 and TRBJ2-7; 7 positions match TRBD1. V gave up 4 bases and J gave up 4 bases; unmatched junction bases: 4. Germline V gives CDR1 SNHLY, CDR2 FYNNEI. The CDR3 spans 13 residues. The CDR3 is CASSGQGFYEQYF. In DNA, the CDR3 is TGTGCCAGCAGTGGACAGGGTTTTTACGAGCAGTACTTC.

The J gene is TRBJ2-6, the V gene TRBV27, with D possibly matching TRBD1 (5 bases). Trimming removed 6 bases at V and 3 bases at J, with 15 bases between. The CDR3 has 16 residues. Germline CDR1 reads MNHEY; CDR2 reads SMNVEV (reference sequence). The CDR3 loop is CASRQGTPGGANVLTF. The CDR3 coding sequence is TGTGCCAGCAGGCAGGGAACCCCGGGTGGGGCCAACGTCCTGACTTTC.

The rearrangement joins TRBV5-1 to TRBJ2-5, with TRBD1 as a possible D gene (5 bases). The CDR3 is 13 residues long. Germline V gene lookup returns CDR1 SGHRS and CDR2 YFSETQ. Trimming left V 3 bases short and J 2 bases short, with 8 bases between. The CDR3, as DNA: TGCGCCAGCAGCTACCCAGGGCAAGAGACCCAGTACTTC. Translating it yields CASSYPGQETQYF.

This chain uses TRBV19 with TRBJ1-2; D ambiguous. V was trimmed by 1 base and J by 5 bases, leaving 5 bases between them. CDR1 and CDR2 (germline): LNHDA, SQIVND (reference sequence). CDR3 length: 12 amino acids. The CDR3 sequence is CASSIARYGYTF. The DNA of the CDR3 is TGTGCCAGTAGTATAGCCAGGTATGGCTACACCTTC.

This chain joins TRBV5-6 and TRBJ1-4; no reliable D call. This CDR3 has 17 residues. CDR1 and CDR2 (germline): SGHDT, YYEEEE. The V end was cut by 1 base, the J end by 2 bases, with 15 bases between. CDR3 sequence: CASSLWSERLTNEKLFF. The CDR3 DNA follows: TGTGCCAGCAGCTTGTGGTCAGAACGACTTACTAATGAAAAACTGTTTTTT.

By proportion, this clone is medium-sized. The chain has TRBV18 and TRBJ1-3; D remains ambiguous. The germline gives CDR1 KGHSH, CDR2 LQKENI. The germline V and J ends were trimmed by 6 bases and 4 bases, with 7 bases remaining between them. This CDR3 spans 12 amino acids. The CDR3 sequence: CASSLQGNTIYF. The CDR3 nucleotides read TGTGCCAGCTCGCTACAAGGAAACACCATATATTTT.

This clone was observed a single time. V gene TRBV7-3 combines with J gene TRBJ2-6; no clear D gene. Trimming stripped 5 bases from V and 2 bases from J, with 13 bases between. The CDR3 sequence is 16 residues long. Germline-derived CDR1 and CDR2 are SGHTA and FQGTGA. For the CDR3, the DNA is TGTGCCAGCAGCAGACCTGGACGGACTGGGGCCAACGTCCTGACTTTC. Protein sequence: CASSRPGRTGANVLTF. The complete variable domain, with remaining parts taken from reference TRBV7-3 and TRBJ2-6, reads GAGVSQTPSNKVTEKGKYVELRCDPISGHTALYWYRQSLGQGPEFLIYFQGTGAADDSGLPNDRFFAVRPEGSVSTLKIQRTERGDSAVYLCASSRPGRTGANVLTFGAGSRLTVL.